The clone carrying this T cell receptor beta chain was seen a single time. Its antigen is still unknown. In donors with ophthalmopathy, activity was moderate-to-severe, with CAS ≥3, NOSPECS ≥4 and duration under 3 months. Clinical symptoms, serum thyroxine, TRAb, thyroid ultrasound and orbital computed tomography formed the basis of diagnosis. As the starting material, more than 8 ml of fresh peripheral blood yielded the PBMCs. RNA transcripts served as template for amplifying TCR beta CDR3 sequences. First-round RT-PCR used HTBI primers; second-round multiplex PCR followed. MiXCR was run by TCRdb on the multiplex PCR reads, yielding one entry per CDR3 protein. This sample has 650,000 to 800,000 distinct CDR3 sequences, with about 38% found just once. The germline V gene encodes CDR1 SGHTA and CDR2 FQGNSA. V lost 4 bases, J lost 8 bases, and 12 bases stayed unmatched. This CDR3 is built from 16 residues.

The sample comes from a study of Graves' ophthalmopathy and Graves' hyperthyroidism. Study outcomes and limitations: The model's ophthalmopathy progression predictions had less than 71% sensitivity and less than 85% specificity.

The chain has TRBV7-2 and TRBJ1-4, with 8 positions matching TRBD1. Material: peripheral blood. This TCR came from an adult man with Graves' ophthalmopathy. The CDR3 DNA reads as TGTGCCAGCAGCTCTTCCCCAGGGGGCGCAGGAGAAAAACTGTTTTTT. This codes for CASSSSPGGAGEKLFF.